Listed below are T cell receptor beta chains from one sample, sequenced in a study of cytomegalovirus exposure and HLA in healthy donors. The data were produced by immunoSEQ multiplex PCR, yet TCRdb's version contains in-frame clones alone and is incomplete. Its clone listing holds over 100,000 clones. The specimen was PBMCs. Receptor source: a man younger than 35 in good health and CMV-seronegative. The CDR3 runs from the conserved cysteine through the conserved F or W. D genes are given only for firm matches.

V,J,D,DNA,CDR3
TRBV7-2,TRBJ1-3,-,TGTGCCAGCAGCTTGGTGGGAGGGTCTGGAAACACCATATATTTT,CASSLVGGSGNTIYF
TRBV7-3,TRBJ2-1,TRBD2,TGTGCCAGCAGCCCATCGGGGACTAGAAGGAATGAGCAGTTCTTC,CASSPSGTRRNEQFF
TRBV28,TRBJ1-1,-,TGTGCCAGCCACCCCACAGGGAACACTGAAGCTTTCTTT,CASHPTGNTEAFF
TRBV15,TRBJ1-1,-,TGTGCCACCAGGGCCAGGGGAGGGTTTGAGACTGAAGCTTTCTTT,CATRARGGFETEAFF
TRBV11-3,TRBJ2-2,TRBD2,TGTGCCAGCAGCTCGGGGGGAGGGAACACCGGGGAGCTGTTTTTT,CASSSGGGNTGELFF
TRBV4-3,TRBJ2-7,-,TGCGCCAGCAGCCAAGTCGGCAGGCCCTACGAGCAGTACTTC,CASSQVGRPYEQYF
TRBV28,TRBJ1-1,TRBD1,TGTGCCAGCACCGACCCCACAGGGGGCCGGGCAGCTTTCTTT,CASTDPTGGRAAFF
TRBV4-3,TRBJ1-6,TRBD1,TGCGCCAGCAGGCGACAGGGGGCATCCTATAATTCACCCCTCCACTTT,CASRRQGASYNSPLHF
TRBV12-2,TRBJ1-2,-,TGTGCAAGTCGCGGGGGGGACAGGGGGCTTGGCTACACCTTC,CASRGGDRGLGYTF
TRBV11-2,TRBJ2-2,-,TGTGCCAGCAGCCCCCTTCAGGGGATTGGTACCGGGGAGCTGTTTTTT,CASSPLQGIGTGELFF
TRBV9,TRBJ2-7,TRBD1,TGTGCCAGCAGCGTAGGAGACAGGGGTGGGGAGCAGTACTTC,CASSVGDRGGEQYF
TRBV9,TRBJ2-7,TRBD2,TGTGCCAGCAGCACAACTAGCGGCTACGAGCAGTACTTC,CASSTTSGYEQYF
TRBV9,TRBJ1-6,TRBD1,TGTGCCAGCAGCCAGACAGGGGTACATTCACCCCTCCACTTT,CASSQTGVHSPLHF
TRBV10-1,TRBJ2-7,-,TGCGCCAGCAGTGAGAACAGGGTCCACGAGCAGTACTTC,CASSENRVHEQYF
TRBV7-9,TRBJ1-6,TRBD1,TGTGCCTCGGGACAGCCCTACTCTGAAAATTCACCCCTCCACTTT,CASGQPYSENSPLHF
TRBV15,TRBJ2-3,-,TGTGCCACCAGCAAAACAGGGTACGATACGCAGTATTTT,CATSKTGYDTQYF
TRBV13,TRBJ2-3,-,TGTGCCAGCAGTCCCCCTGCCGCCAGGAAGCAGTATTTT,CASSPPAARKQYF
TRBV29-1,TRBJ2-2,-,TGCAGCGTCTCCGGGACTCAGCGCGGGGAGCTGTTTTTT,CSVSGTQRGELFF
TRBV4-1,TRBJ1-1,-,TGCGCCAGCAGCCATTTTGGAGCGTCCCCGAACACTGAAGCTTTCTTT,CASSHFGASPNTEAFF
TRBV7-9,TRBJ1-1,-,TGTGCCAGCAGCGTGGTAGGGGCCGGGACTGAAGCTTTCTTT,CASSVVGAGTEAFF
TRBV19,TRBJ1-5,-,TGTGCCAGTAGACAGGGAGAGGGCCCAAGGCAGCCCCAGCATTTT,CASRQGEGPRQPQHF
TRBV28,TRBJ2-7,TRBD2,TGTGCCAGCAGTTTAGCGGGAGGGCCTCTCGAGCAGTACTTC,CASSLAGGPLEQYF
TRBV28,TRBJ2-5,-,TGTGCCAGCAGAGGTTCGACAGGATCGAAGGAGACCCAGTACTTC,CASRGSTGSKETQYF
TRBV11-2,TRBJ1-2,TRBD1,TGTGCCAGCAGCTTAGCCCACAGGGGTGGCTACACCTTC,CASSLAHRGGYTF
TRBV27,TRBJ1-1,TRBD1,TGTGCCAGCAGTACAGGGGGCACTGAAGCTTTCTTT,CASSTGGTEAFF
TRBV27,TRBJ2-1,TRBD2,TGTGCCAGCAGCCGGACTAGCGGGGGGATAAATGAGCAGTTCTTC,CASSRTSGGINEQFF
TRBV7-6,TRBJ2-2,-,TGTGCCAGCAGCTTAGCAAACAGTGCGAACACCGGGGAGCTGTTTTTT,CASSLANSANTGELFF
TRBV5-6,TRBJ2-7,-,TGTGCCAGCAGCGAGGGTGCGGCCTACGAGCAGTACTTC,CASSEGAAYEQYF
TRBV15,TRBJ2-7,-,TGTGCCACCAGCAATCACTACGAGCAGTACTTC,CATSNHYEQYF
TRBV29-1,TRBJ1-5,TRBD1,TGCAGCGTTGGCGGGACAGGGGACCTTAATCAGCCCCAGCATTTT,CSVGGTGDLNQPQHF
TRBV6-6,TRBJ1-1,-,TGTGCCAGCTCAGCCGGAGGGTACACTGAAGCTTTCTTT,CASSAGGYTEAFF
TRBV5-1,TRBJ2-2,-,TGCGCCAGCAGCCCAGGGACAACCGGGGAGCTGTTTTTT,CASSPGTTGELFF
TRBV4-3,TRBJ1-6,TRBD1,TGCGCCAGCAGCGGGACAGCGGATAATTCACCCCTCCACTTT,CASSGTADNSPLHF
TRBV29-1,TRBJ2-3,-,TGCAGCGTTTTTGCCAGGGCTGTGGGAGATACGCAGTATTTT,CSVFARAVGDTQYF
TRBV7-8,TRBJ2-5,TRBD1,TGTGCCAGCAGCATGACAGGGAAGGGAGAGACCCAGTACTTC,CASSMTGKGETQYF
TRBV28,TRBJ2-7,-,TGTGCCAGCACCCAGGGTGTCCCGACCTACGAGCAGTACTTC,CASTQGVPTYEQYF
TRBV7-9,TRBJ2-2,-,TGTGCCAGCAGCTTAGGTACAGGGACCACCGGGGAGCTGTTTTTT,CASSLGTGTTGELFF
TRBV27,TRBJ2-1,-,TGTGCCAGCAGTCCCATGTTTCACACCCAAGTCGATGAGCAGTTCTTC,CASSPMFHTQVDEQFF
TRBV9,TRBJ2-7,-,TGTGCCAGCAGCGGGAGGGACTCCCGAGTTGGTGAGCAGTACTTC,CASSGRDSRVGEQYF
TRBV9,TRBJ1-1,-,TGTGCCAGCAGCCCCCGAGAGGGTGCTGAAGCTTTCTTT,CASSPREGAEAFF
TRBV11-2,TRBJ2-5,TRBD2,TGTGCCAGCAGCACATCTAGCGGGAGGGGTAGCGAGACCCAGTACTTC,CASSTSSGRGSETQYF
TRBV10-3,TRBJ1-1,TRBD1,TGTGCCATCAGGGGACAGGGGGCCGAAACTGAAGCTTTCTTT,CAIRGQGAETEAFF
TRBV11-3,TRBJ2-3,TRBD2,TGTGCCAGCAGCTTAGGCCGAGCGGGAACAACAGAAAGCACAGATACGCAGTATTTT,CASSLGRAGTTESTDTQYF
TRBV5-1,TRBJ2-5,TRBD2,TGCGCCAGCAGCTTGGTGGGACTAGGAGGGGAGACCCAGTACTTC,CASSLVGLGGETQYF
TRBV27,TRBJ2-7,-,TGTGCCAGCAGTTGGGTAGGGGACTCCTACGAGCAGTACTTC,CASSWVGDSYEQYF
TRBV5-7,TRBJ2-5,-,TGTGCCAGCAGCTTGGGTTACGGAGACCAGTACTTC,CASSLGYGDQYF
TRBV7-9,TRBJ1-5,TRBD1,TGTGCCAGCAGCCAGGACAGGGAGAGCAATCAGCCCCAGCATTTT,CASSQDRESNQPQHF
TRBV5-1,TRBJ1-4,-,TGCGCCAGCAGCTTGGAGGGGTTTCCTAATGAAAAACTGTTTTTT,CASSLEGFPNEKLFF